This entry describes one T cell receptor (beta chain). The antigen is not known. The record originates from a study of cytomegalovirus exposure and HLA in healthy donors. For the study at large: Earlier findings included 117 million unique TCR beta sequences obtained from about 170 million T cells. Counted in an early data release were approximately 80 million unique TCRs from HLA-typed donors. Study-level results: Trimming of TCR beta V- and J-genes showed a link, identified in a later analysis, to a missense DCLRE1C variant.

There are 16 residues in the CDR3. The ends were cut back, 1 base at V and 4 bases at J, with 14 bases in the middle. The germline V gene encodes CDR1 SGHDN and CDR2 FVKESK. Primers included in the PCR were 60 Vbeta and 13 Jbeta primers. TCRdb keeps only in-frame clones here, not all; method: immunoSEQ multiplex PCR. This table holds 150,000 to 250,000 clones, just over 75% found once. This TCR was recovered from a man aged 30 to 45 in good health and CMV-seronegative. V gene TRBV14 combines with J gene TRBJ2-1; TRBD2 is a possible D gene (5 bases). Sequencing was carried out using PBMCs. This CDR3 reads CASSQVNSETYNEQFF. The CDR3 nucleotides are TGTGCCAGCAGCCAAGTAAATAGCGAGACATACAATGAGCAGTTCTTC.